One sample yielded the 8 T cell receptor beta chains listed below, sequenced in a study of T cells in Graves' hyperthyroidism and ophthalmopathy. Researchers amplified the TCR beta CDR3 regions from RNA transcripts. Initially, a first-round RT-PCR of the TCR CDR3 employed the HTBI primer set. One entry per CDR3 protein, called by TCRdb with MiXCR from the multiplex PCR reads. The sample includes hundreds of thousands of distinct CDR3 sequences, around 24% seen only once; the top ten take approximately 11%. The sequencing sample was made of blood. These receptor sequences come from a woman in her 30s with Graves' ophthalmopathy.

This clonotype was seen many times. The chain uses TRBV25-1 and TRBJ1-5; D is ambiguous. Trimming took off 7 bases at V and 0 bases at J, with 10 bases between the two ends. The CDR3 has 14 amino acids. The V gene's germline CDR1 is MGHDK and CDR2 SYGVNS. The CDR3 is CASKSMYSNQPQHF. CDR3 DNA: TGTGCCAGCAAGTCGATGTATAGCAATCAGCCCCAGCATTTT. The entire variable domain, with the rest obtained from reference TRBV25-1 and TRBJ1-5, is as follows: EADIYQTPRYLVIGTGKKITLECSQTMGHDKMYWYQQDPGMELHLIHYSYGVNSTEKGDLSSESTVSRIRTEHFPLTLESARPSHTSQYLCASKSMYSNQPQHFGDGTRLSIL.

Many counts were recorded for this clonotype. This chain connects TRBV7-2 to TRBJ1-1; no definite D call. V was clipped by 5 bases and J by 6 bases, with 10 bases between them. Germline V CDR1 and CDR2: SGHTA, FQGNSA. The CDR3 is 12 residues long. For the CDR3, the DNA is TGTGCCAGCAGCCGCCGGGCTCCTGAAGCTTTCTTT. Amino acid sequence: CASSRRAPEAFF.

In this sample, this clonotype turned up many times. V and J are TRBV12-3 or TRBV12-4 and TRBJ1-1; tentatively, D is TRBD1 (5 bases). The V gene lost 7 bases and the J gene lost 5 bases, with 11 bases spanning the gap. The CDR3 runs to 12 residues. CDR3 nucleotides: TGTGCCAGCACCCCGGGGGGTACTGAAGCTTTCTTT. Encoded protein: CASTPGGTEAFF.

The V call is TRBV12-3 or TRBV12-4, the J call TRBJ1-1, with D possibly matching TRBD1 (5 bases). The V end lost 1 base, the J end lost 9 bases, and 15 bases lay between the germline ends. The CDR3 consists of 14 residues. The CDR3 sequence is CASSLGSGNLQAFF. The CDR3 region has the DNA TGTGCCAGCAGTTTAGGTTCAGGGAACTTGCAAGCTTTCTTT.

This clonotype showed up just a few times. The gene calls are TRBV11-2 and TRBJ1-3; 9 bases agree with TRBD1. V dropped 2 bases and J dropped 3; count of bases not matched to a gene: 11. Germline lookup yields CDR1 SGHAT and CDR2 FQNNGV. The CDR3 is 18 residues long. The CDR3 protein is CASSLLIRDRDFGNTIYF. The CDR3 region has the DNA TGTGCCAGCAGCTTATTGATCCGGGACAGGGACTTTGGAAACACCATATATTTT.

The chain recombines TRBV12-3 or TRBV12-4 with TRBJ1-2; the match to TRBD1 covers 9 bases. V shed 4 bases and J 3 bases; nucleotides not matched to a gene: 6. CDR3 length: 15 amino acids. The CDR3 nucleotides are TGTGCCAGCAGTTCCGGACAGGGGAACGACTATGGCTACACCTTC. Translating gives CASSSGQGNDYGYTF.

This clonotype was found many times. The chain couples TRBV7-9 to TRBJ1-2; D call uncertain. The CDR3 covers 15 residues. With 3 bases removed from V and 6 bases from J, the gap between germline ends came to 17 bases. Germline-derived CDR1 and CDR2 are SEHNR and FQNEAQ (reference sequence). The CDR3 DNA reads as TGTGCCAGCAGCTTTAACTCACAGACCCCACATGGCTACACCTTC. Protein product: CASSFNSQTPHGYTF.

This clonotype was recorded many times. The chain is built from TRBV6-5 and TRBJ2-7; TRBD2 agrees at 13 bases. Per the germline V gene, CDR1 is MNHEY and CDR2 is SVGAGI. V shed 4 bases, J shed 3 bases, and the junction held 3 bases outside the gene matches. The CDR3 sequence is 15 residues long. This CDR3 is CASSSGLAGDYEQYF. CDR3 in DNA: TGTGCCAGCAGTTCCGGACTAGCGGGGGACTACGAGCAGTACTTC.